The 27 T cell receptor beta chains below were found in one sample sequenced in a study of blood T cell repertoires in COVID-19. Libraries were prepared by immunoSEQ multiplex PCR; TCRdb keeps only in-frame clonotypes and omits some of them. This sample carries 150,000 to 200,000 clones, 79% of them seen once, and the ten largest clones take around 20%. Sample: PBMCs or T cells enriched from blood (not recorded which). The receptors were gathered from a woman aged 70 to 79 in a cohort exposed to, infected with or recovered from COVID-19 (not recorded which).

V usage is TRBV5-1 and J usage is TRBJ2-1; D is unresolved. In germline, CDR1 is SGHRS, CDR2 YFSETQ. The V gene lost 5 bases and the J gene lost 3 bases, with 6 bases spanning the gap. The CDR3 consists of 12 residues. The CDR3 region is CASRPDYNEQFF. The DNA of the CDR3 is TGCGCCAGCAGGCCAGACTACAATGAGCAGTTCTTC. The full variable domain, in which reference TRBV5-1 and TRBJ2-1 provide the parts outside the CDR3, is KAGVTQTPRYLIKTRGQQVTLSCSPISGHRSVSWYQQTPGQGLQFLFEYFSETQRNKGNFPGRFSGRQFSNSRSEMNVSTLELGDSALYLCASRPDYNEQFFGPGTRLTVL.

The chain links TRBV10-1 to TRBJ2-3; 7 bases are shared with TRBD1. CDR1 and CDR2 from the germline V gene are WNHNN and SYGVQD (reference sequence). Unmatched junction bases numbered 6, after V lost 3 bases and J lost 0 bases. The CDR3 covers 16 residues. Here the CDR3 DNA reads TGCGCCAGCAGTGAAAGGGGACAGCTTAGCACAGATACGCAGTATTTT. Translating gives CASSERGQLSTDTQYF.

This chain links TRBV18 with TRBJ2-7; 11 bases map to TRBD2. The V and J ends lost 0 bases and 5 bases, in that order; junction bases with no gene match: 9. The CDR3 extends over 17 amino acids. The germline V gene encodes CDR1 KGHSH and CDR2 LQKENI. For the CDR3, the DNA is TGTGCCAGCTCACCACCCTCAGTAGCGGGAGGGCCTCACGAGCAGTACTTC. It encodes CASSPPSVAGGPHEQYF.

This chain links TRBV2 with TRBJ2-2, with D perhaps matching TRBD2 (5 bases). From germline, CDR1 is SNHLY and CDR2 FYNNEI. V lost 6 bases to trimming and J lost 5 bases, with 10 bases between them. CDR3 length equals 13 residues. The CDR3 DNA sequence: TGTGCCAGCAGCGGGGATTATACCGGGGAGCTGTTTTTT. Residues: CASSGDYTGELFF. Combining the CDR3 with reference TRBV2 and TRBJ2-2 gives the whole variable domain EPEVTQTPSHQVTQMGQEVILRCVPISNHLYFYWYRQILGQKVEFLVSFYNNEISEKSEIFDDQFSVERPDGSNFTLKIRSTKLEDSAMYFCASSGDYTGELFFGEGSRLTVL.

The chain combines TRBV12-5 with TRBJ1-6; 7 bases agree with TRBD1. With 2 bases clipped from V and 10 bases from J, the junction kept 2 bases outside the gene matches. Germline V CDR1 and CDR2: LGHNT, FRNRAP. The CDR3 runs to 13 residues. CDR3 DNA: TGTGCTAGTGGTTTGACAGGGGACTCACCCCTCCACTTT. It yields the protein CASGLTGDSPLHF.

This chain uses TRBV28 with TRBJ2-5; 7 positions match TRBD2. The CDR3 sequence is 17 residues long. In germline, CDR1 is MDHEN, CDR2 SYDVKM. The V gene end was trimmed by 2 bases and the J gene end by 6 bases; junction bases not matched to a gene: 15. The CDR3 DNA sequence: TGTGCCAGCAGTTTAGGGGGGGAGGGGTTTGGTCGAAAGACCCAGTACTTC. This codes for CASSLGGEGFGRKTQYF.

This sequence joins TRBV5-6 and TRBJ1-2, with D perhaps TRBD1 (6 bases). CDR1 is SGHDT and CDR2 is YYEEEE in the germline V gene. Trimming shortened V by 2 bases and J by 4 bases, and 12 bases separated the two germline ends. This CDR3 has 14 residues. The CDR3 reads CASSFGSGAYGYTF. Here the CDR3 DNA reads TGTGCCAGCAGCTTTGGATCAGGGGCCTATGGCTACACCTTC.

The chain joins TRBV28 to TRBJ1-4; perhaps TRBD1 as D (5 bases). This CDR3 spans 17 amino acids. The germline V and J ends were trimmed by 7 bases and 3 bases, with 21 bases remaining between them. Germline lookup yields CDR1 MDHEN and CDR2 SYDVKM. CDR3 loop: CASNLNGPGRANEKLFF. As DNA, the CDR3 is TGTGCCAGCAATTTGAACGGGCCAGGGAGGGCTAATGAAAAACTGTTTTTT.

This rearrangement joins TRBV7-2 to TRBJ2-3, with D unclear. CDR3 length: 13 amino acids. Trimming left V 5 bases short and J 4 bases short, with 10 bases between. The germline CDR1 and CDR2 sequences are SGHTA and FQGNSA. As DNA, the CDR3 is TGTGCCAGCAGCACCGGTGGAGCAGATACGCAGTATTTT. Its translation: CASSTGGADTQYF. Full variable domain (rest looked up from reference TRBV7-2 and TRBJ2-3): GAGVSQSPSNKVTEKGKDVELRCDPISGHTALYWYRQSLGQGLEFLIYFQGNSAPDKSGLPSDRFSAERTGGSVSTLTIQRTQQEDSAVYLCASSTGGADTQYFGPGTRLTVL.

This chain joins TRBV28 and TRBJ2-7; 8 bases align to TRBD1. This CDR3 is built from 16 residues. J gave up 4 bases and V 7 bases, and 15 bases lay outside the gene matches. Germline-derived CDR1 and CDR2 are MDHEN and SYDVKM. The CDR3 coding sequence is TGTGCCAGCACCAACTACCCACAGGGGGTTGGGTACGAGCAGTACTTC. Protein sequence: CASTNYPQGVGYEQYF.

CDR3 loop: CASSRVTGSEGYTF. The CDR3 DNA reads TGTGCCAGCTCACGGGTGACAGGGAGTGAAGGCTACACCTTC. The rearrangement links TRBV18 to TRBJ1-2; 7 bases line up with TRBD1. Germline-derived CDR1 and CDR2 are KGHSH and LQKENI. Trimming at V came to 4 bases and at J to 8 bases, leaving 10 bases not matched to a gene. The CDR3 totals 14 residues. Full variable domain (outside the CDR3, taken from reference TRBV18 and TRBJ1-2): NAGVMQNPRHLVRRRGQEARLRCSPMKGHSHVYWYRQLPEEGLKFMVYLQKENIIDESGMPKERFSAEFPKEGPSILRIQQVVRGDSAAYFCASSRVTGSEGYTFGSGTRLTVV.

The V gene is TRBV6-5, the J gene TRBJ1-6; D remains unclear. Germline V gene sequence: CDR1 MNHEY, CDR2 SVGAGI. V lost 7 bases and J lost 5, with 12 bases in between. CDR3 length: 14 amino acids. The CDR3 sequence is CASTPGWNNSPLHF. CDR3 DNA sequence: TGTGCCAGCACTCCGGGGTGGAATAATTCACCCCTCCACTTT.

This sequence joins TRBV3-1 (or the pseudogene TRBV3-2) and TRBJ2-3, with 14 positions matching TRBD2. The CDR3 is 20 amino acids. Germline V gene data show CDR1 as LGHDT and CDR2 as YNNKEL (reference sequence). Trimming removed 3 bases from V and 1 base from J; junction bases left unmatched: 12. In DNA form, the CDR3 reads TGTGCCAGCAGCCATTACGGGACTAGCGGGAGTGAGTTGGGCACAGATACGCAGTATTTT. The encoded protein is CASSHYGTSGSELGTDTQYF.

This clone has a handful of counts. The chain couples TRBV7-9 to TRBJ1-4; TRBD1 matches 7 bases. The CDR3 has 12 amino acids. Looked up from germline, CDR1 is SEHNR and CDR2 is FQNEAQ (reference sequence). J was trimmed by 8 bases and V by 10 bases; bases with no gene match: 7. This CDR3 is CATRGRKEKLFF. The CDR3 bases are TGTGCCACGAGGGGGCGGAAAGAAAAACTGTTTTTT. Variable domain in full (rest from reference TRBV7-9 and TRBJ1-4): DTGVSQNPRHKITKRGQNVTFRCDPISEHNRLYWYRQTLGQGPEFLTYFQNEAQLEKSRLLSDRFSAERPKGSFSTLEIQRTEQGDSAMYLCATRGRKEKLFFGSGTQLSVL.

The gene calls are TRBV7-2 and TRBJ2-1; 9 nucleotides align to TRBD2. This CDR3 is 14 amino acids long. Germline values: CDR1 SGHTA, CDR2 FQGNSA. The V and J ends lost 5 bases and 5 bases, in that order; junction bases with no gene match: 4. The CDR3 is CASSTGLANNEQFF. The DNA of the CDR3 is TGTGCCAGCAGCACCGGACTAGCGAACAATGAGCAGTTCTTC.

J is TRBJ2-3 and V is TRBV3-1 (or the pseudogene TRBV3-2); a possible D gene is TRBD2 (5 bases). Trimming took off 2 bases at V and 5 bases at J, with 14 bases between the two ends. The length of the CDR3 is 15 residues. Germline lookup yields CDR1 LGHDT and CDR2 YNNKEL (reference sequence). CDR3 nucleotides: TGTGCCAGCAGCCAAACTACGGGGAGAGGAGATACGCAGTATTTT. The encoded protein is CASSQTTGRGDTQYF.

The V call is TRBV11-3, the J call TRBJ2-1, with 7 positions matching TRBD2. CDR1 is SGHNT and CDR2 is YENEEA in the germline V gene. This CDR3 contains 16 residues. Trimming cost V 4 bases and J 0 bases; bases outside gene matches: 6. The CDR3 DNA reads TGTGCCAGCAGCTACACCGGCGGGAGCTCCTACAATGAGCAGTTCTTC. This sequence encodes CASSYTGGSSYNEQFF.

The chain has TRBV18 and TRBJ2-5, with 7 bases matching TRBD1. Trimming cost V 3 bases and J 2 bases; bases outside gene matches: 3. Per germline, CDR1 KGHSH and CDR2 LQKENI. The CDR3 loop spans 14 amino acids. CDR3 amino acids: CASSPQTGQETQYF. In DNA form, the CDR3 reads TGTGCCAGCTCACCTCAGACAGGGCAAGAGACCCAGTACTTC.

This rearrangement joins TRBV7-9 to TRBJ1-1; D gene unclear. With 1 base removed from V and 4 bases from J, the gap between germline ends came to 10 bases. The CDR3 is 14 amino acids. Germline CDR1 is SEHNR and CDR2 is FQNEAQ (reference sequence). The CDR3 loop is CASSLGVAGTEAFF. CDR3 bases: TGTGCCAGCAGCTTAGGGGTTGCGGGCACTGAAGCTTTCTTT.

CDR3 in DNA: TGTGCCATCAGGCGGGAAGGCTATGGCTACACCTTC. Translating it yields CAIRREGYGYTF. The V call is TRBV10-3, the J call TRBJ1-2; D is undetermined. The germline V and J ends were trimmed by 6 bases and 4 bases, with 9 bases remaining between them. Germline CDR1 reads ENHRY; CDR2 reads SYGVKD. CDR3 length: 12 residues.

The J gene is TRBJ2-3, the V gene TRBV6-5; tentatively, D is TRBD2 (6 bases). Per the germline V gene, CDR1 is MNHEY and CDR2 is SVGAGI. The V end lost 7 bases, the J end lost 4 bases, and 15 bases lay between the germline ends. The CDR3 loop spans 14 amino acids. This chain's CDR3 is CASKGRGVSDTQYF. The CDR3 DNA reads TGTGCCAGCAAGGGACGCGGGGTATCAGATACGCAGTATTTT.

A single count supports this clone. The chain is built from TRBV7-2 and TRBJ2-1; D possibly corresponds to TRBD2 (6 bases). The CDR3 spans 12 residues. Germline assignment: CDR1 SGHTA and CDR2 FQGNSA. Trimming left V 5 bases short and J 9 bases short, with 11 bases between. The CDR3 nucleotides are TGTGCCAGCAGCCAGGACTATCGTGAGCAGTTCTTC. Its translation is CASSQDYREQFF. Full variable domain (outside the CDR3, taken from reference TRBV7-2 and TRBJ2-1): GAGVSQSPSNKVTEKGKDVELRCDPISGHTALYWYRQSLGQGLEFLIYFQGNSAPDKSGLPSDRFSAERTGGSVSTLTIQRTQQEDSAVYLCASSQDYREQFFGPGTRLTVL.

This clone occurred once. The chain recombines TRBV6-5 with TRBJ2-2, with 7 bases fitting TRBD1. After removal of 8 bases from V and 5 bases from J, the junction contained 8 bases not matched to a gene. This CDR3 is built from 14 residues. Germline CDR1 MNHEY, CDR2 SVGAGI. The CDR3 loop reads CASQGVSITGELFF. CDR3 DNA sequence: TGTGCCAGCCAGGGGGTATCAATTACCGGGGAGCTGTTTTTT.

V and J are TRBV27 and TRBJ1-2; D possibly corresponds to TRBD1 (5 bases). Looked up from germline, CDR1 is MNHEY and CDR2 is SMNVEV (reference sequence). V gave up 8 bases and J gave up 7 bases, with 14 bases separating them. This CDR3 region has 12 residues. The DNA of the CDR3 is TGTGCCAGCGGGGGGAGGCGGGTTGGCTACACCTTC. Encoded protein: CASGGRRVGYTF.

This clone was seen just once. The chain has TRBV2 and TRBJ2-1; D not resolved. Germline CDR1 is SNHLY and CDR2 is FYNNEI. The CDR3 loop spans 14 amino acids. Trimming pared 0 bases from V and 3 bases from J, leaving 6 bases between. The CDR3 bases are TGTGCCAGCAGTGAAGCGCGGCACTACAATGAGCAGTTCTTC. This codes for CASSEARHYNEQFF.

The chain is built from TRBV7-9 and TRBJ2-3; D possibly corresponds to TRBD1 (6 bases). Per the germline V gene, CDR1 is SEHNR and CDR2 is FQNEAQ (reference sequence). Trimming left V 3 bases short and J 5 bases short, with 15 bases between. This CDR3 has 15 residues. The CDR3 DNA follows: TGTGCCAGCAGCTTCCTAGGTAGGGGACAAGATACGCAGTATTTT. As protein: CASSFLGRGQDTQYF.

This clone has a single count. This sequence joins TRBV10-3 and TRBJ2-1; tentatively, D is TRBD2 (5 bases). This CDR3 spans 11 amino acids. CDR1 and CDR2 (germline): ENHRY, SYGVKD. Trimming left V 10 bases short and J 7 bases short, with 11 bases between. This chain's CDR3 is CATTIGNEQFF. CDR3 in DNA: TGTGCCACGACTATAGGAAATGAGCAGTTCTTC.